The present T cell receptor (beta chain) was sequenced within a study of cytomegalovirus exposure and HLA in healthy donors. Study-level information: Earlier, 150 million to 200 million T cells were analyzed, and some 120 million unique TCR beta sequences were found among them. Early release data held tens of millions of unique TCRs from HLA-typed donors.

Germline CDR1 and CDR2: MNHEY and SMNVEV (reference sequence). J was trimmed by 6 bases and V by 2 bases; bases with no gene match: 10. This CDR3 contains 17 residues. Study-level findings and limits: Accounts indicate the classifier identified cytomegalovirus status with strong specificity and sensitivity. TCR beta V segments were, for the most part, productive about 87% or about 30% of the time in an earlier analysis.

Notes on this clone: Its antigen is undetermined.

Primers: 60 Vbeta forward and 13 Jbeta reverse. Some clones are missing from TCRdb's copy, which holds only in-frame ones; the method was immunoSEQ multiplex PCR. The table lists some 150,000 clones, less than 90% of them singletons, with about 1.6% in the top ten. Sample: PBMCs. The chain couples TRBV27 to TRBJ2-4, with 10 bases lining up with TRBD1. The TCR originated in a man aged 40-49 years in good health and CMV-seronegative. CDR3 region: CASSLRRDRGDGNIQYF. CDR3 in DNA: TGTGCCAGCAGTTTAAGAAGGGACAGGGGAGATGGAAACATTCAGTACTTC.